This T cell receptor (beta chain) was identified in a study of PD-L1 blockade in urothelial cancer. Study overall: Prior exposure to chemotherapy in patients amounted to 0 to 3 regimens received.

As for time point: peripheral blood 6 weeks after treatment start. The number of samples from each patient was between 1 and 8, taken pretreatment and on-treatment. TCRdb keeps only in-frame clones here, not all; method: immunoSEQ multiplex PCR. In the table there are 20,000 to 25,000 clones, around 91% of which are singletons. Germline V gene lookup returns CDR1 LGHNA and CDR2 YSLEER. V gave up 1 base and J gave up 3 bases; unmatched junction bases: 6. This CDR3 comprises 15 residues. This clonotype was obtained from a woman aged 60 to 75 with urothelial cancer. This material consisted of PBMCs, taken around atezolizumab (anti-PD-L1) treatment. V usage is TRBV4-3 and J usage is TRBJ2-7, with 7 bases matching TRBD1. CDR3 protein: CASSQGTGSLYEQYF. The DNA for the CDR3 is TGCGCCAGCAGCCAAGGGACAGGTTCCCTCTACGAGCAGTACTTC.